Included here is one TCR beta chain sequence, with context. In the study's own analysis: Reference gene primer amplification gave nucleated cell count estimates. Method: immunoSEQ multiplex PCR; TCRdb's copy keeps in-frame clones and lacks some. The V and J calls and clone size are taken from that table; D and trimming were inferred from the DNA. The data show around 100,000 clones, with around four fifths seen just once and 4% to 6% held by the top ten. The entry originates in a study of blood T cell repertoires in COVID-19. On the study more broadly: Specimens from acute and convalescent COVID-19 originated in the United States, Italy and Spain. The cDNA or gDNA used as material had been derived from T cells, B-cell-depleted T cells, or PBMCs.

The germline V gene encodes CDR1 LGHDT and CDR2 YNNKEL (reference sequence). V lost 0 bases, J lost 6 bases, and 15 bases lay in between. The CDR3 totals 15 residues. The chain carries TRBV3-1 (or the pseudogene TRBV3-2) and TRBJ2-7; D remains unclear. This clonotype was obtained from a man in his 60s with acute or convalescent COVID-19. The sample taken for sequencing was peripheral blood. DNA for the CDR3: TGTGCCAGCAGCCAAGAAAGACTCCACTCTAGCGAGCAGTACTTC. Amino acids: CASSQERLHSSEQYF.